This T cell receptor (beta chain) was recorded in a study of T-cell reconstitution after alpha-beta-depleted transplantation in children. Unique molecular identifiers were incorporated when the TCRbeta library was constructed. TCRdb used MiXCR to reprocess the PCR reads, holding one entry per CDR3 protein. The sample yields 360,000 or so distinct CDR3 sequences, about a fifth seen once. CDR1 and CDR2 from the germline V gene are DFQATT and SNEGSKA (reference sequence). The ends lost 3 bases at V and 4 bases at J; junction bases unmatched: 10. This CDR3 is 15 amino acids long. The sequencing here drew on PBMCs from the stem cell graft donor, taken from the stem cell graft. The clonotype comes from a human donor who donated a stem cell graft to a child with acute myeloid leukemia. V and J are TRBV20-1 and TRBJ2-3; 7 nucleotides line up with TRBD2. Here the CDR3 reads CSASPGRGGADTQYF. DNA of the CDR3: TGCAGTGCTAGCCCGGGACGGGGAGGGGCAGATACGCAGTATTTT.